What follows is one T cell receptor beta chain and its context. Its antigen is not known. Random hexamers served to reverse transcribe about 0.5 to 1 ug RNA. Via MiXCR, TCRdb re-called the immunoSEQ multiplex PCR reads, giving one row per CDR3 protein. The table lists 120,000 or so distinct CDR3 sequences, around 94% of them singletons. This CDR3 comprises 12 residues. CDR1 is GTSNPN and CDR2 is SVGIG in the germline V gene (reference sequence). Unmatched junction bases numbered 2, after V lost 3 bases and J lost 7 bases. This sample was taken from a study of CD8 T cells in Susac syndrome. Study results and caveats: The study conceded that its TCR sequencing and HLA analysis involved relatively few individuals. The greatest CD8+ clonal expansion in Susac occurred in TEMRA cells and in active patients.

Specimen: CD8+ T cells from PBMCs. This chain connects TRBV30 to TRBJ2-1; 8 bases match TRBD2. This receptor was taken from a human donor with Susac syndrome. The CDR3 DNA follows: TGTGCCTGGAGCGGGGGGGGGAATGAGCAGTTCTTC. It specifies CAWSGGGNEQFF.